Each of the 21 T cell receptor beta chains below was sequenced from the same sample in a study of cytomegalovirus exposure and HLA in healthy donors (dated by TCRdb to about 2017). The receptor library was made with the immunoSEQ multiplex PCR assay. For the multiplex PCR, a mixture combining 60 forward primers for TCR Vbeta segments and 13 reverse primers for TCR Jbeta segments was used. Imported from immuneACCESS, the table was reduced by TCRdb to in-frame sequences with V and J called. These copies leave out some clones; in studies compared against another copy, an unresolved V gene accounts for under half, and the cause of the remainder is not known. This sample is represented by around 140,000 clones; 65% to 80% of them were singletons. Roughly 1.5% of the sample is held by the ten biggest clonotypes. Sequencing used PBMCs. All receptors derive from a woman younger than 30 in good health and CMV-seronegative.

The chain joins TRBV7-8 to TRBJ1-5; possibly TRBD1 for D (6 bases). V was shortened by 4 bases and J by 1 base, with 14 bases between the two germline ends. Germline CDR1 and CDR2: SGHVS and FQNEAQ. This CDR3 spans 16 amino acids. This CDR3 reads CASSSQGSLSNQPQHF. CDR3 nucleotides: TGTGCCAGCAGCTCTCAGGGGAGCCTCAGCAATCAGCCCCAGCATTTT.

The chain carries TRBV2 and TRBJ1-4, with 8 bases matching TRBD1. Trimming removed 4 bases from V and 8 bases from J; junction bases left unmatched: 12. Germline V CDR1 and CDR2: SNHLY, FYNNEI. CDR3 size: 16 residues. This CDR3 is CASSVYRGNVGEKLFF. The CDR3 DNA sequence: TGTGCCAGCAGTGTCTACAGGGGGAACGTGGGAGAAAAACTGTTTTTT. Full variable domain (missing parts from reference TRBV2 and TRBJ1-4): EPEVTQTPSHQVTQMGQEVILRCVPISNHLYFYWYRQILGQKVEFLVSFYNNEISEKSEIFDDQFSVERPDGSNFTLKIRSTKLEDSAMYFCASSVYRGNVGEKLFFGSGTQLSVL.

This clone has only a few counts. The rearrangement links TRBV9 to TRBJ1-2; 7 bases align to TRBD1. The CDR3 spans 15 residues. Germline V lookup: CDR1 SGDLS, CDR2 YYNGEE. Trimming at V came to 4 bases and at J to 4 bases, leaving 10 bases not matched to a gene. CDR3 amino acids: CASSPRTGLTYGYTF. The CDR3 nucleotides are TGTGCCAGCAGCCCCCGGACAGGCTTGACCTATGGCTACACCTTC.

The chain joins TRBV7-2 to TRBJ2-2; D gene uncertain. V gave up 1 base and J gave up 7 bases, with 4 bases separating them. The CDR3 spans 12 residues. The V gene's germline CDR1 is SGHTA and CDR2 FQGNSA. As DNA, the CDR3 is TGTGCCAGCAGCTTAGTAGTCGGGGAGCTGTTTTTT. Amino acid sequence: CASSLVVGELFF.

The V gene is TRBV10-3, the J gene TRBJ2-2; D is possibly TRBD2 (5 bases). The ends were cut back, 6 bases at V and 6 bases at J, with 17 bases in the middle. Germline V gene sequence: CDR1 ENHRY, CDR2 SYGVKD. CDR3 length: 15 amino acids. The CDR3 is CAISSTEVSAGELFF. DNA of the CDR3: TGTGCCATCAGCTCTACGGAGGTCAGCGCCGGGGAGCTGTTTTTT.

The V and J genes are TRBV7-2 and TRBJ2-7; 11 nucleotides match TRBD1. The CDR3 is made up of 17 amino acids. From germline, CDR1 is SGHTA and CDR2 FQGNSA. The V and J ends lost 0 bases and 9 bases, in that order; junction bases with no gene match: 13. CDR3 residues: CASSLAVGQGAQRVQYF. The CDR3 nucleotides are TGTGCCAGCAGCTTAGCGGTTGGACAGGGGGCGCAGCGCGTGCAGTACTTC. Looking up the rest from reference TRBV7-2 and TRBJ2-7 gives the full variable domain: GAGVSQSPSNKVTEKGKDVELRCDPISGHTALYWYRQSLGQGLEFLIYFQGNSAPDKSGLPSDRFSAERTGGSVSTLTIQRTQQEDSAVYLCASSLAVGQGAQRVQYFGPGTRLTVT.

The gene calls are TRBV21-1 and TRBJ2-5; the table's D call, TRBD2, has no DNA check behind it. TRBV21-1 is recorded as a pseudogene. The CDR3 runs to 15 residues. The CDR3 region has the DNA TGTGCCAGCAGCGTTATTGGACTAGCTAGGCAGACCCAGTACTTC. Translating it yields CASSVIGLARQTQYF.

The chain couples TRBV19 to TRBJ2-7; tentatively, D is TRBD1 (6 bases). Germline CDR1 reads LNHDA; CDR2 reads SQIVND (reference sequence). The CDR3 totals 13 residues. V was trimmed by 10 bases and J by 0 bases, leaving 13 bases between them. The CDR3 protein is CATGDRSSYEQYF. The DNA of the CDR3 is TGTGCCACCGGAGACAGGAGCTCCTACGAGCAGTACTTC.

The chain employs TRBV9 and TRBJ1-1; 8 bases are a match to TRBD1. The trim removed 3 bases at V and 1 base at J, leaving 8 bases unmatched. The germline V gene encodes CDR1 SGDLS and CDR2 YYNGEE. The length of the CDR3 is 16 residues. The CDR3 bases are TGTGCCAGCAGCGGTTACGCGGACAGGGAGAACACTGAAGCTTTCTTT. It is translated as CASSGYADRENTEAFF.

This clone has only a few counts. This sequence joins TRBV29-1 and TRBJ2-3; 13 bases match TRBD2. Germline V gene sequence: CDR1 SQVTM, CDR2 ANQGSEA. The CDR3 contains 14 residues. Trimming at V came to 4 bases and at J to 3 bases, leaving 1 base not matched to a gene. CDR3: CSVGLAGGTDTQYF. The CDR3 nucleotides read TGCAGCGTTGGACTAGCGGGAGGAACAGATACGCAGTATTTT.

For this clone: The same CDR3 also results from other DNA sequences found in this sample. The V and J genes are TRBV2 and TRBJ1-2; D may be TRBD1 (6 bases). The CDR3 loop spans 14 amino acids. Germline V gene data show CDR1 as SNHLY and CDR2 as FYNNEI. V lost 5 bases to trimming and J lost 0 bases, with 10 bases between them. CDR3 residues: CASSPGQTNYGYTF. The CDR3 DNA follows: TGTGCCAGCAGTCCCGGACAGACTAACTATGGCTACACCTTC.

This clone showed up just once. The sample holds other DNA sequences that translate to the same CDR3. The genes are TRBV15 and TRBJ2-5, with D possibly TRBD2 on 5 matching bases. The V gene's germline CDR1 is LNHNV and CDR2 YYDKDF (reference sequence). The CDR3 extends over 13 amino acids. V dropped 0 bases and J dropped 5 bases, with 7 bases sitting between them. CDR3 sequence (DNA): TGTGCCACCAGCAGAGACCGCGGGGAGACCCAGTACTTC. Amino acid sequence: CATSRDRGETQYF.

This rearrangement joins TRBV6-5 to TRBJ1-2, with 8 bases fitting TRBD1. The CDR3 runs to 15 residues. The trim removed 5 bases at V and 6 bases at J, leaving 11 bases unmatched. CDR1 and CDR2 from the germline V gene are MNHEY and SVGAGI. In nucleotides, the CDR3 is TGTGCCAGCAGTAGGGGCGGGACAGGAGGTGATGGCTACACCTTC. This codes for CASSRGGTGGDGYTF.

The chain employs TRBV5-1 and TRBJ2-2, with a possible D match to TRBD1 (6 bases). CDR1 and CDR2 (germline): SGHRS, YFSETQ. The germline V and J ends were trimmed by 7 bases and 2 bases, with 12 bases remaining between them. CDR3 length: 14 residues. In nucleotides, the CDR3 is TGCGCCAGCCTAGGACAGAAAAACACCGGGGAGCTGTTTTTT. Translating it yields CASLGQKNTGELFF.

CDR3 sequence: CASSLFGRGTYEQYF. The CDR3 DNA reads TGTGCCAGCAGTTTATTTGGGCGGGGCACCTACGAGCAGTACTTC. The chain joins TRBV27 to TRBJ2-7; D possibly corresponds to TRBD2 (6 bases). Germline CDR1 MNHEY, CDR2 SMNVEV (reference sequence). Trimming cost V 1 base and J 2 bases, with 12 bases left between them. The CDR3 is 15 residues long.

The gene calls are TRBV10-3 and TRBJ1-1; 7 nucleotides match TRBD1. The junction had 9 bases not matched to a gene; V was cut back by 11 bases and J by 3 bases. This CDR3 has 13 amino acids. Germline lookup yields CDR1 ENHRY and CDR2 SYGVKD. The CDR3 nucleotides read TGTGCCGTCGCAGGGGGTGGGGACACTGAAGCTTTCTTT. Amino acid sequence: CAVAGGGDTEAFF.

The chain combines TRBV30 with TRBJ2-3, with 10 positions matching TRBD2. Germline V lookup: CDR1 GTSNPN, CDR2 SVGIG (reference sequence). With 7 bases clipped from V and 0 bases from J, the junction kept 7 bases outside the gene matches. The CDR3 spans 15 residues. CDR3 nucleotides: TGTGCCTTGCAGACTAGCGGGCTCAGCACAGATACGCAGTATTTT. Translated: CALQTSGLSTDTQYF.

The CDR3 here is CASSGLGSPLETQYF. For the CDR3, the DNA is TGTGCCAGCAGCGGCCTAGGCAGCCCTTTAGAGACCCAGTACTTC. This rearrangement joins TRBV9 to TRBJ2-5; D gene unclear. In germline, CDR1 is SGDLS, CDR2 YYNGEE. This CDR3 region has 15 residues. Trimming removed 3 bases at V and 4 bases at J, with 16 bases between.

The chain is built from TRBV20-1 and TRBJ1-2; weak D call: TRBD1 (6 bases). The CDR3 has 11 residues. Per germline, CDR1 DFQATT and CDR2 SNEGSKA (reference sequence). The ends were cut back, 6 bases at V and 6 bases at J, with 11 bases in the middle. CDR3 residues: CSAPGGHGYTF. In nucleotides, the CDR3 is TGCAGTGCGCCCGGGGGGCATGGCTACACCTTC.

CDR3: CASSQDLWAGLETQYF. In DNA form, the CDR3 reads TGTGCCAGCAGCCAAGATCTCTGGGCGGGCCTCGAGACCCAGTACTTC. The chain joins TRBV4-2 to TRBJ2-5; D perhaps matches TRBD2 (5 bases). The CDR3 consists of 16 residues. Trimming pared 0 bases from V and 5 bases from J, leaving 16 bases between. CDR1 is LGHNA and CDR2 is YNFKEQ in the germline V gene.

This sequence joins TRBV5-1 and TRBJ2-1; D remains unclear. Per germline, CDR1 SGHRS and CDR2 YFSETQ. Trimming took off 4 bases at V and 3 bases at J, with 5 bases between the two ends. The CDR3 loop spans 12 amino acids. The CDR3 DNA reads as TGCGCCAGCAGCCTGAGCTACAATGAGCAGTTCTTC. As protein: CASSLSYNEQFF.